The 16 T cell receptor beta chains below all came from one sample that was sequenced in a study of tumor-infiltrating lymphocytes in primary liver carcinoma. The input was approximately 500 ng total RNA; TCR beta cDNA was made from it with a constant-region primer. ARM-PCR, slightly modified, supplied the TCR beta libraries through three nested multiplex PCR rounds. Amplification in the first two PCR rounds was performed using TRBV1-TRBV30 forward primers and a C-beta reverse primer for 10 cycles each. TCRdb re-analysed the multiplex PCR reads in MiXCR, keeping a single row per CDR3 protein. The table includes fewer than 250,000 distinct CDR3 sequences, less than 65% detected once. RNA was extracted from whole blood without cell sorting, alongside germline DNA. Sequencing was performed on peripheral blood. All receptors come from a woman aged 55-75 years with primary liver carcinoma and hepatitis B virus infection.

This clonotype was found many times. The chain carries TRBV6-1 and TRBJ2-3; no definite D call. Trimming left V 5 bases short and J 6 bases short, with 9 bases between. Germline CDR1 reads MNHNS; CDR2 reads SASEGT. This CDR3 has 12 amino acids. As DNA, the CDR3 is TGTGCCAGCAGTCTGCTAGGGGATACGCAGTATTTT. Translation gives CASSLLGDTQYF.

This clonotype has a handful of counts. CDR3 region: CAWRDSRPYEQYF. In DNA, the CDR3 is TGTGCCTGGAGAGATAGTCGACCCTACGAGCAGTACTTC. The V gene is TRBV30, the J gene TRBJ2-7; D is unclear. Trimming shortened V by 3 bases and J by 2 bases, and 11 bases separated the two germline ends. The length of the CDR3 is 13 residues. Germline values: CDR1 GTSNPN, CDR2 SVGIG (reference sequence).

Only a few counts were recorded for this clonotype. A much larger clone is a single base away; this may be a read error. The chain has TRBV6-2 or TRBV6-3 and TRBJ2-1; tentative D call: TRBD2 (6 bases). Germline values: CDR1 MNHEY, CDR2 SVGEGT. The CDR3 has 15 amino acids. The chain's CDR3 is CPSRPGTLLYNEQFF. DNA for the CDR3: TGTCCCAGCAGACCCGGGACTCTTCTGTACAATGAGCAGTTCTTC.

This clonotype was observed many times. The V gene is TRBV29-1, the J gene TRBJ2-4; 7 bases are shared with TRBD2. The germline V gene has CDR1 SQVTM and CDR2 ANQGSEA. V gave up 4 bases and J gave up 7 bases; unmatched junction bases: 10. The CDR3 contains 14 residues. CDR3 sequence: CSVGLADPANIQYF. CDR3 in DNA: TGCAGCGTTGGCCTAGCGGACCCTGCGAACATTCAGTACTTC.

The V gene is TRBV29-1, the J gene TRBJ2-3; D perhaps matches TRBD2 (5 bases). CDR3 length: 14 amino acids. Per germline, CDR1 SQVTM and CDR2 ANQGSEA. V gave up 3 bases and J gave up 6 bases, with 16 bases separating them. The CDR3 sequence: CSVERDPMVDTQYF. The CDR3 DNA sequence: TGCAGCGTTGAGAGGGATCCAATGGTGGATACGCAGTATTTT.

Notes on this clonotype: This may arise from a read error, as a much more abundant clone is one base away. The genes are TRBV6-5 and TRBJ2-7; tentative D call: TRBD2 (6 bases). Looked up from germline, CDR1 is MNHEY and CDR2 is SVGAGI. The CDR3 extends over 14 amino acids. CDR3 coding DNA: TGTGCCAGCAGTTACGCGGGACCGACCTACGAGCATTACTTC. This translates into CASSYAGPTYEHYF.

This clonotype was seen at least ten times. The chain couples TRBV6-6 to TRBJ2-7; 7 bases match TRBD2. V was pared by 2 bases and J by 2 bases, with 9 bases of the junction left unmatched. The CDR3 extends over 16 amino acids. Germline CDR1 MNHNY, CDR2 SVGAGI (reference sequence). CDR3 sequence (DNA): TGTGCCAGCAGTTACAAAGCGGGGTCGCCCCCCTACGAGCAGTACTTC. Translation: CASSYKAGSPPYEQYF.

This clonotype came up many times. J is TRBJ1-1 and V is TRBV4-1; a possible D gene is TRBD1 (6 bases). The germline gives CDR1 MGHRA, CDR2 YSYEKL. V shed 3 bases and J shed 6 bases, with 14 bases lying between them. This CDR3 is 14 amino acids long. The CDR3 bases are TGCGCCAGCAGCCACCTGGGGGCGGTCTCTGAAGCTTTCTTT. Its protein is CASSHLGAVSEAFF.

This clonotype was observed a few times. A much larger clone is a single base away; this may be a read error. The chain links TRBV29-1 to TRBJ2-2; TRBD1 matches 7 bases. CDR1 is SQVTM, CDR2 ANQGSEA, per germline. The CDR3 has 15 residues. The CDR3 nucleotides are TGCAGCGTTGGGGACATCCTTACAGGGGCCGGGGAGCTGCTTTTT. It translates to CSVGDILTGAGELLF.

The chain is built from TRBV6-5 and TRBJ1-2; D gene uncertain. Trimming took 1 base from V and 4 from J, leaving 31 bases between them. CDR3 size: 21 residues. CDR1 MNHEY and CDR2 SVGAGI come from the germline V gene. CDR3 bases: TGTGCCAGCAGTTACTTTTCAGTTAGCTACGCTTCCCCAGTAATAGGCTATGGCTACACCTTC. It codes for CASSYFSVSYASPVIGYGYTF.

The J gene is TRBJ2-1, the V gene TRBV11-2, with TRBD2 identical over 7 bases. The CDR3 extends over 15 amino acids. The ends lost 3 bases at V and 7 bases at J; junction bases unmatched: 9. CDR1 and CDR2 from the germline V gene are SGHAT and FQNNGV. This CDR3 reads CASSLGRASHNEQFF. The DNA of the CDR3 is TGTGCCAGCAGCTTGGGGAGGGCCTCACATAATGAGCAGTTCTTC.

About this clonotype itself: A read error may explain this, as a much larger clone is one base away. The CDR3 loop reads CASSLWVGTGSYDEQFF. DNA of the CDR3: TGTGCCAGCAGCCTATGGGTAGGGACAGGGTCGTACGATGAGCAGTTCTTC. The chain recombines TRBV7-9 with TRBJ2-1, with 9 bases that match TRBD1. The CDR3 has 17 amino acids. The V gene end was trimmed by 5 bases and the J gene end by 8 bases; junction bases not matched to a gene: 16. Germline V gene lookup returns CDR1 SEHNR and CDR2 FQNEAQ (reference sequence).

The V and J genes are TRBV5-1 and TRBJ2-5; D gene ambiguous. CDR1 and CDR2 from the germline V gene are SGHRS and YFSETQ. Trimming stripped 0 bases from V and 5 bases from J, with 14 bases between. The CDR3 is 15 residues long. The CDR3 sequence is CASSLAQFLQETQYF. Written as DNA, the CDR3 is TGCGCCAGCAGCTTGGCACAGTTTCTGCAGGAGACCCAGTACTTC.

Details on this clonotype: This CDR3 fails to terminate in the conserved phenylalanine or tryptophan, so it likely reflects a read error. This chain uses TRBV11-2 with TRBJ2-1; TRBD2 is a possible D gene (5 bases). With 5 bases removed from V and 5 bases from J, the gap between germline ends came to 22 bases. The CDR3 loop spans 17 amino acids. Germline assignment: CDR1 SGHAT and CDR2 FQNNGV. The CDR3 nucleotides are TGTGCCAGCAGCCCCCGATGGGGTAGCGCGGGTCACAATGAGCAGTTCTTA. Amino acid sequence: CASSPRWGSAGHNEQFL.

As to this clonotype: A read error may be the cause here, since a much bigger clone is one base away. The rearrangement links TRBV5-6 to TRBJ2-7; TRBD1 agrees at 7 bases. J was trimmed by 3 bases and V by 4 bases; bases with no gene match: 13. CDR1 and CDR2 (germline): SGHDT, YYEEEE. This CDR3 has 16 residues. The CDR3 protein is CASSPVGDSGRYEQYF. CDR3 in DNA: TGTGCCAGCAGCCCCGTCGGGGACAGTGGCCGCTACGAGCAGTACTTC.

For this clonotype: A read error is likely, as this CDR3 ends without the conserved phenylalanine or tryptophan. The V and J genes are TRBV29-1 and TRBJ2-5; 9 positions match TRBD1. Germline-derived CDR1 and CDR2 are SQVTM and ANQGSEA. CDR3 length: 12 residues. This CDR3 reads CRVGQGSKTQYL. CDR3 nucleotides: TGCCGCGTTGGACAGGGGTCCAAGACCCAGTACTTA.